This T cell receptor (beta chain) was captured in a study of blood T cell repertoires in COVID-19. Across the whole study: T cells, B-cell-depleted T cells, or PBMCs supplied cDNA or gDNA.

Those enrolled in Seattle joined during active infection and were followed longitudinally afterward. The table came from immunoSEQ multiplex PCR; TCRdb's copy has only in-frame clones and leaves some out. The sample lists some 400,000 clones, 70% to 90% occurring once. Germline CDR1 reads SGHDN; CDR2 reads FVKESK. V gave up 3 bases and J gave up 1 base, with 6 bases separating them. The CDR3 contains 13 residues. The sequencing sample was made of peripheral blood. The V and J genes are TRBV14 and TRBJ1-1; TRBD1 is a possible D gene (6 bases). The receptor's source is a woman aged 60 to 75 with COVID-19, enrolled during active disease. CDR3 residues: CASSQGQNTEAFF. In nucleotides, the CDR3 is TGTGCCAGCAGCCAGGGACAGAACACTGAAGCTTTCTTT.